A single sample is the source of the 3 T cell receptor beta chains below, sequenced in a study of blood T cell repertoires in COVID-19. The table came from immunoSEQ multiplex PCR; TCRdb's copy has only in-frame clones and leaves some out. The sample consists of 300,000 to 350,000 clones, approximately 90% of them appearing once. The sample consisted of peripheral blood. These receptors all stem from a woman in her twenties or thirties with COVID-19, enrolled during active disease.

This sequence joins TRBV4-1 and TRBJ1-4, with 7 bases that match TRBD1. V lost 2 bases and J lost 6; bases outside the gene matches: 9. Germline values: CDR1 MGHRA, CDR2 YSYEKL. CDR3 size: 16 residues. DNA of the CDR3: TGCGCCAGCAGCCAACTCCCCGGGACAGTCGATGAAAAACTGTTTTTT. Amino acids: CASSQLPGTVDEKLFF.

CDR3 coding DNA: TGTGCCAGCAGCACGTTCCTAGCGGGAGCGGCGGGGGAGCTGTTTTTT. As protein: CASSTFLAGAAGELFF. The gene calls are TRBV5-4 and TRBJ2-2; 10 positions match TRBD2. The V gene end was trimmed by 4 bases and the J gene end by 8 bases; junction bases not matched to a gene: 11. The CDR3 has 16 amino acids. The V gene's germline CDR1 is SGHNT and CDR2 YYREEE (reference sequence).

V gene TRBV7-3 combines with J gene TRBJ1-6; TRBD1 aligns across 7 bases. The germline gives CDR1 SGHTA, CDR2 FQGTGA. This CDR3 is 14 amino acids long. Losses at the gene ends were 2 bases for V and 10 bases for J; bases not matched to a gene: 5. The CDR3 bases are TGTGCCAGCAGCTTAGGAGACAGGGTCTCACCCCTCCACTTT. Its protein is CASSLGDRVSPLHF.